These T cell receptor beta chains were read from a single sample in a study of patients and donors after allogeneic stem cell transplantation. TCRdb re-called the RT-PCR reads through MiXCR, storing one row per CDR3 protein. The sample records roughly 230,000 distinct CDR3 sequences, 11% to 15% being singletons. The sequenced sample consisted of blood, either unsorted or a sorted T cell fraction (not recorded which). The source is a human donor who was either an allogeneic HSCT recipient or a stem cell or donor lymphocyte infusion donor (not recorded which). It is not recorded whose cells these are; they may come from a transplant donor. CDR3s include the opening cysteine and the closing phenylalanine or tryptophan. D genes are given only for firm matches. Rows give clone size only sometimes, using once, few, many, or a class for an expanded clone.

>few|13|TRBV29-1|TRBJ2-5|-
CSVGTAPQETQYF
TGCAGCGTTGGGACAGCCCCCCAAGAGACCCAGTACTTC
>many|16|TRBV14|TRBJ2-5|-
CASSTHYQLPKETQYF
TGTGCCAGCAGCACCCACTACCAACTGCCCAAGGAGACCCAGTACTTC
>many|14|TRBV6-5|TRBJ1-1|-
CASSYLAAVTEAFF
TGTGCCAGCAGTTATCTCGCCGCCGTGACTGAAGCTTTCTTT
>few|15|TRBV11-2|TRBJ1-5|-
CASSQGRSPNQPQHF
TGTGCCAGCAGCCAGGGAAGGAGCCCCAATCAGCCCCAGCATTTT
>few|11|TRBV7-2|TRBJ1-1|-
CASSPQTEAFF
TGTGCCAGCAGCCCCCAGACTGAAGCTTTCTTT
>few|15|TRBV6-4|TRBJ2-2|TRBD1
CASSRDRGNTGELFF
TGTGCCAGCAGTCGGGACAGGGGCAACACCGGGGAGCTGTTTTTT
>few|18|TRBV18|TRBJ1-1|-
CASSPREAGLSAGTEAFF
TGTGCCAGCTCACCCCGGGAGGCAGGGTTAAGCGCCGGAACTGAAGCTTTCTTT
>many|17|TRBV4-3|TRBJ1-4|TRBD1
CASSQEGRTGGNEKLFF
TGCGCCAGCAGCCAGGAGGGCCGGACAGGGGGTAATGAAAAACTGTTTTTT
>few|17|TRBV3-1|TRBJ2-7|TRBD1
CASSQAGGDRGRKEQYF
TGTGCCAGCAGCCAGGCCGGCGGGGACAGGGGGCGTAAGGAGCAGTACTTC
>-|16|TRBV7-9|TRBJ2-2|TRBD2
CASRSPGLAGSGELFF
TGTGCCAGCAGATCACCGGGACTAGCGGGATCCGGGGAGCTGTTTTTT
>-|14|TRBV30|TRBJ1-2|TRBD1
CAWSGDRGNYGYTF
TGTGCCTGGAGTGGGGACAGGGGTAACTATGGCTACACCTTC
>-|14|TRBV20-1|TRBJ2-1|TRBD2
CSVRPGRPYNEQFF
TGCAGTGTAAGACCCGGGAGGCCCTACAATGAGCAGTTCTTC
>few|12|TRBV5-6|TRBJ2-2|-
CASSVVPGELFF
TGTGCCAGCAGCGTGGTCCCCGGGGAGCTGTTTTTT
>many|14|TRBV5-1|TRBJ1-4|-
CASSLPGQNEKLFF
TGCGCCAGCAGCTTGCCCGGACAGAATGAAAAACTGTTTTTT
>few|16|TRBV5-1|TRBJ1-1|-
CASSLYSQGGSTEAFF
TGCGCCAGCAGCTTGTATTCACAGGGTGGGAGCACTGAAGCTTTCTTT
>few|16|TRBV12-3/TRBV12-4|TRBJ2-5|TRBD2
CASSSTTSGGVETQYF
TGTGCCAGCAGTTCGACGACTAGCGGGGGGGTAGAGACCCAGTACTTC
>many|15|TRBV5-6|TRBJ2-1|TRBD2
CASSALGLAGVEQFF
TGTGCCAGCAGCGCCCTGGGACTAGCGGGAGTTGAGCAGTTCTTC
>few|13|TRBV3-1|TRBJ2-1|-
CASSQARNNEQFF
TGTGCCAGCAGCCAAGCCAGGAACAATGAGCAGTTCTTC
>-|15|TRBV19|TRBJ1-4|-
CASSKNKATNEKLFF
TGTGCCAGTAGTAAAAACAAGGCAACTAATGAAAAACTGTTTTTT
>few|13|TRBV29-1|TRBJ2-5|-
CSAPGPRQETQYF
TGCAGCGCCCCGGGCCCAAGGCAAGAGACCCAGTACTTC
>many|15|TRBV9|TRBJ2-3|TRBD1
CASSAQIGTGDTQYF
TGTGCCAGCAGCGCCCAGATAGGGACAGGAGATACGCAGTATTTT
>many|14|TRBV20-1|TRBJ2-7|TRBD2
CSARDSSGTYEQYF
TGCAGTGCTAGAGATAGCAGCGGGACCTACGAGCAGTACTTC
>few|14|TRBV11-3|TRBJ2-1|-
CASSLIRGTAEQFF
TGTGCCAGCAGCTTAATCCGGGGGACAGCTGAGCAGTTCTTC
>-|15|TRBV29-1|TRBJ2-4|TRBD1
CSVAPTATGWDIQYF
TGCAGCGTTGCCCCTACGGCGACAGGGTGGGACATTCAGTACTTC
>-|15|TRBV28|TRBJ2-3|-
CASSFFGQGTDTQYF
TGTGCCAGCAGTTTTTTCGGCCAGGGGACAGATACGCAGTATTTT
>-|15|TRBV2|TRBJ1-5|TRBD1
CASRAGQGADQPQHF
TGTGCCAGCAGGGCGGGACAGGGGGCGGATCAGCCCCAGCATTTT
>many|14|TRBV5-5|TRBJ1-1|-
CASSLGPGGTEAFF
TGTGCCAGCAGCTTGGGCCCGGGGGGCACTGAAGCTTTCTTT
>few|13|TRBV20-1|TRBJ2-1|TRBD2
CSAQWTSPNEQFF
TGCAGTGCCCAGTGGACTAGCCCTAATGAGCAGTTCTTC
>few|15|TRBV12-3/TRBV12-4|TRBJ1-6|-
CASSPHTSYNSPLHF
TGTGCCAGCAGTCCCCATACCTCCTATAATTCACCCCTCCACTTT
>-|15|TRBV27|TRBJ2-5|-
CASSLSTGVLETQYF
TGTGCCAGCAGTTTATCGACGGGTGTCTTGGAGACCCAGTACTTC
>few|11|TRBV5-4|TRBJ2-1|-
CAISGWDEQFF
TGTGCCATCTCAGGGTGGGATGAGCAGTTCTTC